Included here is one T cell receptor beta chain sequence, with context. The target of this receptor is not known. No base-level quality is on record; no much larger clone is a single base apart. The library was produced with RT-PCR. The instrument was an Illumina HiSeq 2500. Clones were called with MiXCR by TCRdb after fastp trimmed the public reads at Q25, and only in-frame beta chains were retained. Under each unique CDR3 protein, matching rows form one entry showing the most common genes and DNA. The sample table contains around 160,000 distinct CDR3 sequences; only one count was recorded for roughly 10% of them. The ten largest clonotypes hold approximately 13% of the sample. The sample is drawn from a study of response to subunit inactivated influenza vaccine listed by TCRdb under 2018. General notes on the study: The study used deep quantitative T cell receptor repertoire profiling to track responses to a trivalent subunit inactivated influenza vaccine. The paper's findings and limits, for the study overall: According to the authors, only a limited number of new T cells may be recruited by each seasonal influenza vaccination.

Relative to germline, V is 0 bases shorter and J is 5 bases shorter, with 8 bases between their ends. Via the germline V gene, CDR1 is SGHTA and CDR2 FQGNSA. The CDR3, from cysteine to phenylalanine, totals 14 residues. This entry keeps only the CDR3 DNA: 42 bases, framed from base 1. The time point label of this sample denotes: 45 days after influenza vaccine administration. The V and J segments used are TRBV7-2 and TRBJ2-1, and TRBD2 may be the D gene, going by 5 matching bases. The starting material was non-naive T cells sorted from PBMCs, obtained more than 35 days after vaccination. Explained via the paper, the cell subset or site label denotes: memory T cell fraction. This receptor was identified in a man between 45 and 60 years old who received an inactivated influenza vaccine. Donor details come from another sample of the same person, matched by shared clones. The CDR3 protein sequence reads: CASSLASRDNEQFF. The nucleotides read TGTGCCAGCAGCTTAGCGTCGCGGGACAATGAGCAGTTCTTC.